The 12 T cell receptor beta chains below were found in one sample sequenced in a study of cytomegalovirus exposure and HLA in healthy donors (dated by TCRdb to 2016 to 2017). Library generation was performed with the immunoSEQ multiplex PCR assay. The multiplex PCR relied on a mix of 60 forward primers for TCR Vbeta segments and 13 reverse primers for TCR Jbeta segments. TCRdb limited this immuneACCESS table to in-frame rearrangements with V and J called. A share of clones is missing; checked studies link under half to unresolved V genes, and the rest is unexplained. The sample data list fewer than 150,000 clones, and around 72% of these were observed just once. The top ten clones comprise about an eighth of the sample. Sequencing was carried out using PBMCs. All receptors derive from a human donor in good health.

The V gene is TRBV9, the J gene TRBJ2-1, with D uncertain. The ends were cut back, 0 bases at V and 7 bases at J, with 14 bases in the middle. Germline loops: CDR1 SGDLS, CDR2 YYNGEE. The CDR3 consists of 15 residues. The DNA of the CDR3 is TGTGCCAGCAGCGTAGTCCCTCGTTTTCGGAATGAGCAGTTCTTC. Translation: CASSVVPRFRNEQFF.

The rearrangement uses TRBV7-2 and TRBJ2-5, with TRBD2 matching 8 bases. V lost 1 base, J lost 5 bases, and 3 bases stayed unmatched. This CDR3 is 14 amino acids long. The germline CDR1 and CDR2 sequences are SGHTA and FQGNSA. The CDR3 spells CASSLGGGWETQYF. DNA for the CDR3: TGTGCCAGCAGCTTAGGCGGGGGGTGGGAGACCCAGTACTTC.

This chain links TRBV7-3 with TRBJ1-1; D unclear. Trimming cost V 3 bases and J 0 bases, with 5 bases left between them. The CDR3 spans 13 residues. The germline V gene encodes CDR1 SGHTA and CDR2 FQGTGA. CDR3 nucleotides: TGTGCCAGCAGCTTCAATTTGAACACTGAAGCTTTCTTT. As protein: CASSFNLNTEAFF.

V and J are TRBV13 and TRBJ2-5, with D possibly matching TRBD1 (5 bases). Gene TRBJ2-7 matches the end of the DNA better, so the J call may be wrong. The germline gives CDR1 PRHDT, CDR2 FYEKMQ (reference sequence). The CDR3 spans 17 residues. The DNA for the CDR3 is TGTGCCAGCAGCTTAAAAACAGGATCGCCCAATTACTACGAGCAGTACTTC. Translated, it gives CASSLKTGSPNYYEQYF.

The chain couples TRBV4-1 to TRBJ2-7, with TRBD1 matching over 12 bases. This CDR3 contains 15 residues. Germline V gene data show CDR1 as MGHRA and CDR2 as YSYEKL. The trim removed 4 bases at V and 5 bases at J, leaving 6 bases unmatched. In DNA form, the CDR3 reads TGCGCCAGCAGCCGGGGAGGGACAGGGGGCGACGAGCAGTACTTC. It encodes CASSRGGTGGDEQYF.

The V and J genes are TRBV7-9 and TRBJ1-4; 8 bases line up with TRBD1. This CDR3 contains 15 residues. Germline V gene data show CDR1 as SEHNR and CDR2 as FQNEAQ (reference sequence). Trimming at V came to 4 bases and at J to 4 bases, leaving 5 bases not matched to a gene. The CDR3 region is CASSSPGQGNEKLFF. The CDR3 DNA follows: TGTGCCAGCAGCTCCCCCGGACAGGGTAATGAAAAACTGTTTTTT.

The V gene is TRBV7-2, the J gene TRBJ2-6; tentatively, D is TRBD1 (6 bases). Deletions cut 1 base from V and 0 bases from J, with 13 bases between. CDR3 length: 18 amino acids. CDR1 is SGHTA and CDR2 is FQGNSA in the germline V gene. CDR3 loop: CASSLVGQIYSGANVLTF. The CDR3 bases are TGTGCCAGCAGCTTAGTTGGACAGATTTACTCTGGGGCCAACGTCCTGACTTTC.

The chain has TRBV5-4 and TRBJ2-1; TRBD2 matches 8 bases. CDR3 size: 15 residues. Trimming cost V 2 bases and J 8 bases; bases outside gene matches: 9. The germline CDR1 and CDR2 sequences are SGHNT and YYREEE (reference sequence). CDR3 sequence: CASSFGGARRDEQFF. The CDR3 DNA reads TGTGCCAGCAGCTTCGGGGGGGCTAGACGGGATGAGCAGTTCTTC.

J is TRBJ1-2 and V is TRBV4-1, with TRBD1 as a possible D gene (6 bases). This CDR3 is built from 16 residues. The germline V gene encodes CDR1 MGHRA and CDR2 YSYEKL. Trimming took 5 bases from V and 0 from J, leaving 16 bases between them. CDR3 sequence (DNA): TGCGCCAGCAGCTCAAGTGGAGGACAGCCTAACTATGGCTACACCTTC. It encodes CASSSSGGQPNYGYTF.

The table lists this clone with a count of one. This chain connects TRBV2 to TRBJ1-4; the D is unclear. Between the trimmed V and J ends, which lost 6 bases and 4 bases, there was a span of 18 bases. This CDR3 has 16 amino acids. Per the germline V gene, CDR1 is SNHLY and CDR2 is FYNNEI. CDR3 residues: CASRDHRETNNEKLFF. The CDR3 DNA reads TGTGCCAGCAGGGATCACCGGGAAACCAATAATGAAAAACTGTTTTTT.

V and J are TRBV27 and TRBJ2-2, with D perhaps matching TRBD1 (5 bases). Trimming shortened V by 10 bases and J by 3 bases, and 15 bases separated the two germline ends. The CDR3 runs 14 residues. Germline assignment: CDR1 MNHEY and CDR2 SMNVEV (reference sequence). The CDR3 is CATLRVGDTGELFF. The DNA of the CDR3 is TGTGCCACCCTCAGGGTAGGGGACACCGGGGAGCTGTTTTTT.

The genes are TRBV6-1 and TRBJ2-5; 10 bases map to TRBD2. Germline V gene lookup returns CDR1 MNHNS and CDR2 SASEGT. The CDR3 runs to 14 residues. J was trimmed by 3 bases and V by 9 bases; bases with no gene match: 7. The CDR3 DNA is TGTGCCAGTTGTCGTCTAGCGGGAGAAGAGACCCAGTACTTC. Its translation is CASCRLAGEETQYF.